These T cell receptor beta chains were read from a single sample in a study of T cell responses to AZD1222 COVID-19 vaccine. The data were produced by immunoSEQ multiplex PCR, yet TCRdb's version contains in-frame clones alone and is incomplete. The sample totals about 140,000 clones. Sequencing was carried out using peripheral blood. The receptors shown here come from an adult in good health. The CDR3 runs from the conserved cysteine through the conserved F or W. A D gene is named only where the DNA matches it firmly.

cdr3_length,v_call,j_call,d_call,cdr3_nt,cdr3_aa
14,TRBV6-5,TRBJ1-2,NA,TGTGCCAGCAGTTCCCCCTGGGGGGGCCATGGCTACACCTTC,CASSSPWGGHGYTF
15,TRBV5-6,TRBJ2-5,NA,TGTGCCAGCAGCTTGATAGGACAGCTTCAAGAGACCCAGTACTTC,CASSLIGQLQETQYF
15,TRBV7-2,TRBJ2-2,NA,TGTGCCAGCAGCCTAGCCCGGGGGAGCACCGGGGAGCTGTTTTTT,CASSLARGSTGELFF
15,TRBV7-7,TRBJ2-3,TRBD1,TGTGCCAGCAGCTTAGGGACAGGTACCACAGATACGCAGTATTTT,CASSLGTGTTDTQYF
12,TRBV19,TRBJ1-1,NA,TGTGCCCTTACAGGGAAGAACACTGAAGCTTTCTTT,CALTGKNTEAFF
15,TRBV7-9,TRBJ1-3,TRBD1,TGTGCCAGCAGCTTATGGACAGGGTCTGGAAACACCATATATTTT,CASSLWTGSGNTIYF
17,TRBV4-2,TRBJ2-5,TRBD2,TGTGCCAGCAGCTCTCCCGGAGGGACTAGCGTGGTAGAGACCCAGTACTTC,CASSSPGGTSVVETQYF
15,TRBV7-9,TRBJ1-1,TRBD1,TGTGCCAGCAGCCCGGAACAGGGGGGTGGCACTGAAGCTTTCTTT,CASSPEQGGGTEAFF
16,TRBV7-2,TRBJ1-1,NA,TGTGCCAGCAGCTCCCACCGGACCCTACTCAACACTGAAGCTTTCTTT,CASSSHRTLLNTEAFF
14,TRBV4-1,TRBJ1-5,NA,TGCGCCAGCAGCCAAAGTTTGGGGGTTCAGCCCCAGCATTTT,CASSQSLGVQPQHF
13,TRBV7-3,TRBJ1-1,NA,TGTGCCAGCAGCTTAACGGACGGCCGAGAAGCTTTCTTT,CASSLTDGREAFF
15,TRBV3-1/TRBV3-2,TRBJ2-5,NA,TGTGCCAGCAGCCAAGATCACCCGTACCAAGAGACCCAGTACTTC,CASSQDHPYQETQYF
15,TRBV4-2,TRBJ1-4,NA,TGTGCCAGCAGCCAAACACAGGGCGGGGATGAAAAACTGTTTTTT,CASSQTQGGDEKLFF
13,TRBV10-3,TRBJ1-2,NA,TGTGCCATCAGTCCGGCACTCGCCTATGGCTACACCTTC,CAISPALAYGYTF
14,TRBV7-2,TRBJ1-2,TRBD1,TGTGCCAGCAGCTTGGGGACAGGCTTCCTTGGCTACACCTTC,CASSLGTGFLGYTF